These 17 T cell receptor beta chains originate from one sample sequenced in a study of T-cell reconstitution after alpha-beta-depleted transplantation in children. For TCRbeta, the library was prepared with unique molecular identifiers. TCRdb re-derived calls from the PCR reads in MiXCR, one entry per CDR3 protein. The table shows about 400,000 distinct CDR3 sequences, with around 20% occurring only once. Sequences were derived from PBMCs from the stem cell graft donor, sampled from the stem cell graft. These receptors all stem from a human donor who donated a stem cell graft to a child with acute myeloid leukemia.

V is TRBV20-1 and J is TRBJ1-4, with D maybe TRBD1 (6 bases). CDR3 length: 15 residues. From germline, CDR1 is DFQATT and CDR2 SNEGSKA (reference sequence). The ends were cut back, 3 bases at V and 7 bases at J, with 18 bases in the middle. The CDR3 is CSASIIGGRGEKLFF. CDR3 DNA sequence: TGCAGTGCTAGTATAATCGGGGGCAGAGGTGAAAAACTGTTTTTT.

Many counts were recorded for this clonotype. V is TRBV7-6 and J is TRBJ2-1; TRBD2 agrees at 9 bases. The CDR3 spans 17 residues. Germline V gene sequence: CDR1 SGHVS, CDR2 FNYEAQ. V lost 1 base, J lost 2 bases, and 6 bases stayed unmatched. The CDR3 sequence: CASSLGGLAGPYNEQFF. DNA of the CDR3: TGTGCCAGCAGCTTAGGGGGGCTAGCGGGACCCTACAATGAGCAGTTCTTC.

The sample holds one count of this clonotype. This chain joins TRBV2 and TRBJ2-1; TRBD2 matches at 7 bases. V lost 4 bases to trimming and J lost 13 bases; unmatched junction nucleotides: 1. This CDR3 has 10 amino acids. CDR1 is SNHLY and CDR2 is FYNNEI in the germline V gene. The CDR3 protein is CASSAGGQFF. The CDR3 DNA follows: TGTGCCAGCAGTGCGGGAGGACAGTTCTTC.

In this sample, this clonotype turned up a few times. The gene calls are TRBV24-1 and TRBJ2-1; 12 nucleotides line up with TRBD2. In germline, CDR1 is KGHDR, CDR2 SFDVKD. There are 20 residues in the CDR3. V lost 3 bases to trimming and J lost 8 bases; unmatched junction nucleotides: 19. The CDR3 nucleotides read TGTGCCACCAGTGATCCCAAAAGGGGGAAGACTAGCGGGAGTGGACATGAGCAGTTCTTC. Residues: CATSDPKRGKTSGSGHEQFF.

This clonotype has only a few counts. The J gene is TRBJ1-4, the V gene TRBV28; 11 positions agree with TRBD1. Germline V gives CDR1 MDHEN, CDR2 SYDVKM. CDR3 length equals 17 residues. Unmatched junction bases numbered 7, after V lost 3 bases and J lost 4 bases. CDR3 DNA sequence: TGTGCCAGCAGTTTTGGGGGGACAGGGGGTAATAATGAAAAACTGTTTTTT. Translating it yields CASSFGGTGGNNEKLFF.

The chain is built from TRBV29-1 and TRBJ2-2, with D maybe TRBD2 (6 bases). With 4 bases removed from V and 7 bases from J, the gap between germline ends came to 7 bases. Germline CDR1 and CDR2: SQVTM and ANQGSEA. This CDR3 has 11 amino acids. In nucleotides, the CDR3 is TGCAGCGTTGCGGGGGTCGGGGAGCTGTTTTTT. Translating it yields CSVAGVGELFF.

The rearrangement links TRBV3-1 to TRBJ2-1; the D gene could be TRBD1 or TRBD2 (5 bases each). Trimming took off 0 bases at V and 9 bases at J, with 15 bases between the two ends. This CDR3 contains 15 residues. CDR1 LGHDT and CDR2 YNNKEL come from the germline V gene (reference sequence). The CDR3, as DNA: TGTGCCAGCAGCCAAGATGTCAGCCATGGGGGTGAGCAGTTCTTC. Translated: CASSQDVSHGGEQFF.

Comments on this clonotype: At one end, the junction sequence differs from germline, possibly due to a read error. The V gene is TRBV28, the J gene TRBJ2-5, with TRBD2 matching 7 bases. This CDR3 spans 11 amino acids. The V gene's germline CDR1 is MDHEN and CDR2 SYDVKM. CDR3 DNA: TGTGCCAGCAGCCAACTAGCGACTCATCTCTTC. It encodes CASSQLATHLF.

This clonotype was counted ten times or more. This rearrangement joins TRBV27 to TRBJ2-3; D tentatively fits TRBD1 or TRBD2 (5 bases each). In germline, CDR1 is MNHEY, CDR2 SMNVEV (reference sequence). Trimming shortened V by 5 bases and J by 1 base, and 10 bases separated the two germline ends. The CDR3 has 14 amino acids. CDR3 DNA sequence: TGTGCCAGCAGTCCCAGGGACCGCACAGATACGCAGTATTTT. This gives the protein CASSPRDRTDTQYF.

This clonotype was found a few times. V gene TRBV5-4 combines with J gene TRBJ1-3; no reliable D call. The germline CDR1 and CDR2 sequences are SGHNT and YYREEE (reference sequence). V was cut by 2 bases and J by 3 bases, with 9 bases left in between. There are 14 residues in the CDR3. Written as DNA, the CDR3 is TGTGCCAGCAGCTTCAGAGGAGATGGAAACACCATATATTTT. It codes for CASSFRGDGNTIYF.

This clonotype occurred many times. The gene calls are TRBV29-1 and TRBJ2-1; D possibly uses TRBD1 or TRBD2 (5 bases each). Trimming cost V 2 bases and J 7 bases, with 15 bases left between them. Germline V gene sequence: CDR1 SQVTM, CDR2 ANQGSEA. The CDR3 runs to 14 residues. The CDR3, as DNA: TGCAGCGTTGAAAAGGGACGGGTTTGGAATGAGCAGTTCTTC. Encoded protein: CSVEKGRVWNEQFF.

The rearrangement uses TRBV10-2 and TRBJ1-1; D not certain. V was clipped by 2 bases and J by 1 base, with 11 bases between them. This CDR3 has 15 residues. Germline CDR1 is WSHSY and CDR2 is SAAADI. In DNA, the CDR3 is TGCGCCAGCAGTGAGATTAGGCAGGAGAACACTGAAGCTTTCTTT. Protein product: CASSEIRQENTEAFF.

In this sample, this clonotype turned up once. This chain uses TRBV15 with TRBJ2-3, with D unresolved. V was clipped by 8 bases and J by 6 bases, with 9 bases between them. The CDR3 consists of 11 residues. Germline CDR1 reads LNHNV; CDR2 reads YYDKDF (reference sequence). CDR3 amino acids: CATGIMDTQYF. The CDR3 bases are TGTGCCACCGGAATCATGGATACGCAGTATTTT.

This clonotype was seen more than once but under ten times. The chain carries TRBV11-2 and TRBJ1-4, with a possible D match to TRBD1 (5 bases). V gave up 5 bases and J gave up 6 bases, with 13 bases separating them. Germline-derived CDR1 and CDR2 are SGHAT and FQNNGV. There are 14 residues in the CDR3. CDR3 sequence: CASSLDRRHEKLFF. The CDR3 coding sequence is TGTGCCAGCAGCCTTGACAGACGGCATGAAAAACTGTTTTTT. Using reference TRBV11-2 and TRBJ1-4 for the parts outside the CDR3, the full variable domain is EAGVAQSPRYKIIEKRQSVAFWCNPISGHATLYWYQQILGQGPKLLIQFQNNGVVDDSQLPKDRFSAERLKGVDSTLKIQPAKLEDSAVYLCASSLDRRHEKLFFGSGTQLSVL.

The gene calls are TRBV9 and TRBJ2-7, with TRBD1 matching 7 bases. CDR1 and CDR2 from the germline V gene are SGDLS and YYNGEE. The CDR3 has 13 residues. V gave up 9 bases and J gave up 8 bases; unmatched junction bases: 14. CDR3 protein: CATFGQVYRKQYF. The CDR3, as DNA: TGTGCCACCTTTGGACAGGTATACCGCAAGCAGTACTTC.

This clonotype turned up a few times. The rearrangement joins TRBV12-3 or TRBV12-4 to TRBJ2-3; TRBD2 might be the D (6 bases). The ends were cut back, 5 bases at V and 0 bases at J, with 12 bases in the middle. This CDR3 has 15 amino acids. CDR3 region: CASSLPSVSTDTQYF. CDR3 bases: TGTGCCAGCAGTCTACCTAGCGTTAGCACAGATACGCAGTATTTT.

The V call is TRBV5-1, the J call TRBJ1-1, with D maybe TRBD1 (6 bases). CDR3 length: 15 residues. Looked up from germline, CDR1 is SGHRS and CDR2 is YFSETQ. Trimming left V 3 bases short and J 4 bases short, with 16 bases between. The CDR3 loop is CASSSYQGLGTEAFF. DNA for the CDR3: TGCGCCAGCAGCTCCTATCAGGGGTTGGGCACTGAAGCTTTCTTT.